Below, 9 T cell receptor beta chains from the same sample are listed, as sequenced in a study of cytomegalovirus exposure and HLA in healthy donors. PCR was performed using 60 Vbeta and 13 Jbeta primers. Sequenced by immunoSEQ multiplex PCR; TCRdb stores in-frame clones only, minus some. This table holds some 200,000 clones, more than 80% found once. Sample: PBMCs. All receptors derive from a woman in her fifties or sixties in good health and CMV-seropositive.

The chain employs TRBV11-2 and TRBJ1-2; perhaps TRBD1 as D (5 bases). The CDR3 has 13 residues. The V and J ends lost 4 bases and 2 bases respectively, with 8 bases between them. The germline V gene has CDR1 SGHAT and CDR2 FQNNGV. CDR3 sequence (DNA): TGTGCCAGCAGCTCGACAGTGAACTATGGCTACACCTTC. Encoded protein: CASSSTVNYGYTF.

This rearrangement joins TRBV28 to TRBJ1-2, with TRBD1 matching 12 bases. The CDR3 covers 16 residues. Germline V gene lookup returns CDR1 MDHEN and CDR2 SYDVKM. J was trimmed by 8 bases and V by 4 bases; bases with no gene match: 11. DNA for the CDR3: TGTGCCAGCAGTTCTACGGGACAGGGGGCCCTCGGGGGCTACACCTTC. This sequence encodes CASSSTGQGALGGYTF.

The V and J genes are TRBV7-2 and TRBJ1-2, with TRBD1 matching over 8 bases. Trimming took 8 bases from V and 5 from J; bases not matched to a gene: 19. The V gene's germline CDR1 is SGHTA and CDR2 FQGNSA. This CDR3 is built from 17 residues. The CDR3 loop reads CASAPGAGGYGWYGYTF. The CDR3 nucleotides are TGTGCCAGCGCCCCGGGGGCAGGGGGCTATGGTTGGTATGGCTACACCTTC.

This chain connects TRBV6-6 to TRBJ1-2; TRBD1 matches 9 bases. Germline values: CDR1 MNHNY, CDR2 SVGAGI (reference sequence). This CDR3 spans 13 amino acids. The V and J ends lost 5 bases and 7 bases, in that order; junction bases with no gene match: 5. The CDR3 region has the DNA TGTGCCAGCAGTGACGACAGGGGGTTTGGCTACACCTTC. It codes for CASSDDRGFGYTF.

This rearrangement joins TRBV5-4 to TRBJ2-1; maybe TRBD1 (5 bases). The germline V gene has CDR1 SGHNT and CDR2 YYREEE (reference sequence). The CDR3 totals 15 residues. V dropped 5 bases and J dropped 1 base, with 13 bases sitting between them. CDR3 sequence (DNA): TGTGCCAGCAGTGGGCAGGGAACGTCCTACAATGAGCAGTTCTTC. It translates to CASSGQGTSYNEQFF.

The chain recombines TRBV2 with TRBJ2-7; D might be TRBD1 (5 bases). The CDR3 covers 11 residues. V was clipped by 7 bases and J by 6 bases, with 10 bases between them. Germline CDR1 is SNHLY and CDR2 is FYNNEI. In DNA, the CDR3 is TGTGCCAGCAAGGGGTTGGGCGAGCAGTACTTC. It specifies CASKGLGEQYF.

This clone was seen only a few times. CDR3 loop: CASSPQQGKQYF. CDR3 nucleotide sequence: TGCGCCAGCAGCCCGCAACAGGGGAAGCAGTACTTC. The rearrangement joins TRBV5-1 to TRBJ2-7, with 7 bases aligning to TRBD1. Trimming removed 4 bases from V and 8 bases from J; junction bases left unmatched: 6. The CDR3 sequence is 12 residues long. Looked up from germline, CDR1 is SGHRS and CDR2 is YFSETQ.

This clone was seen only once. The chain couples TRBV2 to TRBJ1-1; the D is unclear. Germline V gene lookup returns CDR1 SNHLY and CDR2 FYNNEI. This CDR3 has 14 residues. V was pared by 4 bases and J by 1 base, with 10 bases between. The CDR3 spells CASSVAERNTEAFF. The CDR3 nucleotides are TGTGCCAGCAGTGTAGCGGAGCGGAACACTGAAGCTTTCTTT.

V and J are TRBV7-2 and TRBJ2-2; tentative D call: TRBD2 (5 bases). V dropped 2 bases and J dropped 0 bases, with 7 bases sitting between them. This CDR3 contains 15 residues. The germline V gene encodes CDR1 SGHTA and CDR2 FQGNSA. CDR3 protein: CASSLRTSNTGELFF. The CDR3 DNA reads as TGTGCCAGCAGCTTACGGACTTCGAACACCGGGGAGCTGTTTTTT.